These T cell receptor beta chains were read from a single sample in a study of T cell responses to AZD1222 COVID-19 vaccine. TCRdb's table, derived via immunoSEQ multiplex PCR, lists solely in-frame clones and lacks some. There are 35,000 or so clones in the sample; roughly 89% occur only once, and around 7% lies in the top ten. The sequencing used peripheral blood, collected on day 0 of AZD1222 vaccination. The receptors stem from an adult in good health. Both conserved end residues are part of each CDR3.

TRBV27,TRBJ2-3,CASSGVGDTQYF
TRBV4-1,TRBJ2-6,CASSQVSYSGANVLTF
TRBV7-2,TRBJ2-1,CASSPHSRTDYNEQFF
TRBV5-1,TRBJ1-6,CASSFHGQASSYNSPLHF
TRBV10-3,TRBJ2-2,CAISGGGELFF
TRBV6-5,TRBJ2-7,CASSPDPSYEQYF
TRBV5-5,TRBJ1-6,CASRQYNSPLHF
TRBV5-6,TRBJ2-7,CASSFGVSGSSYEQYF
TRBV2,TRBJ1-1,CASSDREGTEAFF
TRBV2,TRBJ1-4,CASSRQGGEKLFF
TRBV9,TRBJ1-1,CASSPSGTGWSDTEAFF
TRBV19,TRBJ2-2,CATIRGGRSGELFF
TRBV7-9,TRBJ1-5,CASSLQGGNQPQHF
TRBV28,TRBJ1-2,CASSSPALGYTF
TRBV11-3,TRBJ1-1,CASSLNQNTEAFF
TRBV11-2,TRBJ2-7,CASAPVRDRGRNEQYF
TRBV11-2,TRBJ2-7,CASSPQGVFSEQYF
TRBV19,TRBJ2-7,CASSISLTWGAEQYF
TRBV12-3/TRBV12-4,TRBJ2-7,CASSFRGAEQYF
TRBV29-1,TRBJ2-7,CSVRTGGEAGQSYYEQYF
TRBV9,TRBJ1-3,CASSVGGLGTVSGNTIYF
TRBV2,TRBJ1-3,CATTLRTSGNTIYF
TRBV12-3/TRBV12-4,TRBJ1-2,CASSLGEGYGYTF
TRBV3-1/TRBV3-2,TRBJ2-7,CASSATTRGQIVYEQYF
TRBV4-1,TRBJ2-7,CASSQVGGAYEQYF
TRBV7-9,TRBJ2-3,CASSLVLGGTDTQYF
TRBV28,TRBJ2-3,CASSHPGRDGTDTQYF
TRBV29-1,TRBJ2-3,CSVLGLAGEGDTQYF
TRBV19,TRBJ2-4,CASLELAKNIQYF
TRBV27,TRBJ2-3,CASSLTSGGVSDTQYF
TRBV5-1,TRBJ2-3,CASSGTSVGTDTQYF
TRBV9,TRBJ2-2,CASSGLAGGPSTGELFF
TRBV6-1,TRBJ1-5,CASSEVRGPQHF
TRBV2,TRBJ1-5,CASTPGVHQPQHF
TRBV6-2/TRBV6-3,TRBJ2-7,CASSFTPGTSDYEQYF
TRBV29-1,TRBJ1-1,CSVEDLQAPRGTEAFF
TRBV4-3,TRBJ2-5,CASIENSGGRDRQETQYF
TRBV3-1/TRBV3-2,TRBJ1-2,CASSRRGQGSSGYTF
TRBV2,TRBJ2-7,CASSEAREESEQYF
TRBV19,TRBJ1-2,CASSLTGTANLYGYTF
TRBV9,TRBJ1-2,CASSARTGGDYGYTF
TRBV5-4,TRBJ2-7,CASSSPGAGSYEQYF
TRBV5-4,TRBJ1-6,CASSDGQHGLNSPLHF
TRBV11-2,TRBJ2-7,CASWGWTGGRSVPEQYF
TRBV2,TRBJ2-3,CASSYADTQYF
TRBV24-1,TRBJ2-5,CATSEGRGGETQYF
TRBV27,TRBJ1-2,CASSFYPGTAYGYTF
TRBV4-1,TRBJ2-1,CASSHDLAGQGNEQFF
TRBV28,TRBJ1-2,CASSFSDRGYGYTF
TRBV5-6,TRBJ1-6,CASSTDRESPLHF
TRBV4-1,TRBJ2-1,CASSRGPGTGTRANEQFF
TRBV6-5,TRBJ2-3,CASSYSKVDTQYF
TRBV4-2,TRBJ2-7,CASSQASIQGAREQYF
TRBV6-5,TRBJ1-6,CASTDRHNSPLHF
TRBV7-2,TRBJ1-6,CASSWRGQEDSPLHF
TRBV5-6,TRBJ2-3,CASSLGTVSDTQYF
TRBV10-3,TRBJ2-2,CAISESRVTGELFF
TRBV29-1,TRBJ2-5,CSGQGQLQETQYF